The TCR beta chain under discussion was sequenced for a study of OX40 agonist ivuxolimab in advanced cancers. The overall study: Previous treatment with anti-PD-1, anti-PD-L1 or anti-CTLA-4 therapy was allowed; approximately 40% had received some.

Germline V lookup: CDR1 SNHLY, CDR2 FYNNEI. This CDR3 contains 11 residues. V lost 10 bases, J lost 1 base, and 8 bases lay in between. On this clone itself: Its specificity is unknown.

TCRdb's copy holds only in-frame clones and misses some; the assay was immunoSEQ multiplex PCR. The repertoire holds about 63,000 clones, roughly nine tenths seen once, with around 0.56% in the top ten. Blood sampling took place at baseline, cycle 4 day 1, and cycle 7 day 1. Overall study results and limits: The expanded peripheral T cells' antigen specificity was not determined. By week 6 at 0.1 to 3.0 mg/kg, blood CD4+ and CD8+ T cells had expanded clonally.

The rearrangement joins TRBV2 to TRBJ2-7, with D unresolved. Sample: CD4+ or CD8+ T cells sorted from blood, taken in a trial of the OX40 agonist ivuxolimab. The TCR sequence derives from an adult with an advanced solid tumor such as melanoma, head and neck, liver or kidney cancer. The DNA of the CDR3 is TGTGCCACCCGGTTTTCCTACGAGCAGTACTTC. Translated, it gives CATRFSYEQYF.